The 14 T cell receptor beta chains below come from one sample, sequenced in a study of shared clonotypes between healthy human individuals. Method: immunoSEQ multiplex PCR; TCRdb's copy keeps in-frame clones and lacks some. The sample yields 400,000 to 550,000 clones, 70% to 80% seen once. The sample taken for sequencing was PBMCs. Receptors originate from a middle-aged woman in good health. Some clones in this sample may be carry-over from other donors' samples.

DNA of the CDR3: TGTGCCAGCAGCGCATGGGACCGAATGGGCGGGGAGCTGTTTTTT. It yields the protein CASSAWDRMGGELFF. This rearrangement joins TRBV7-2 to TRBJ2-2; D could derive from TRBD1 or TRBD2 (5 bases each). The length of the CDR3 is 15 residues. V dropped 5 bases and J dropped 7 bases, with 17 bases sitting between them. CDR1 and CDR2 (germline): SGHTA, FQGNSA.

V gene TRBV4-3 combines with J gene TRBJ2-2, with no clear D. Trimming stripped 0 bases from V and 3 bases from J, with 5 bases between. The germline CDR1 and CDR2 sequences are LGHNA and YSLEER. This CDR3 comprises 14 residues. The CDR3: CASSQDRDTGELFF. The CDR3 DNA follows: TGCGCCAGCAGCCAAGACAGAGACACCGGGGAGCTGTTTTTT.

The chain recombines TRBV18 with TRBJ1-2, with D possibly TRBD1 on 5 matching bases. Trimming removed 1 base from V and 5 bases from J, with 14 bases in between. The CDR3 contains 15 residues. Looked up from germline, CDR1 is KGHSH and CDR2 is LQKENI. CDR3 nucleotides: TGTGCCAGCTCACCACGGCAGGGAGGGATGTATGGCTACACCTTC. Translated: CASSPRQGGMYGYTF.

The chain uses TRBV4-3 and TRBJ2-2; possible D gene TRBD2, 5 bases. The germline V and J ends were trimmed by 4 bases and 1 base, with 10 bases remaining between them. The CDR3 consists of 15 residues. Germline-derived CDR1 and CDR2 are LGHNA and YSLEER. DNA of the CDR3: TGCGCCAGCAGCCGGGAGAGCCTGAACACCGGGGAGCTGTTTTTT. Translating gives CASSRESLNTGELFF.

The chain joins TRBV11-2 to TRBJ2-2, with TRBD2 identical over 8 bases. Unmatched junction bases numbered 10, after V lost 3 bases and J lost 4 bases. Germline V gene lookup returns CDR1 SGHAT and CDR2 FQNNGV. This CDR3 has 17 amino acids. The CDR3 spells CASSFPPEAGGTGELFF. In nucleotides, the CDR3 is TGTGCCAGCAGCTTCCCTCCAGAGGCGGGAGGCACCGGGGAGCTGTTTTTT.

The CDR3 sequence is CASSLGGVAGAGDTQYF. The CDR3, as DNA: TGTGCCAGCAGCTTAGGAGGGGTAGCGGGAGCGGGAGATACGCAGTATTTT. The rearrangement links TRBV7-9 to TRBJ2-3, with 9 bases fitting TRBD2. V gave up 1 base and J gave up 5 bases; unmatched junction bases: 10. The germline gives CDR1 SEHNR, CDR2 FQNEAQ (reference sequence). There are 17 residues in the CDR3.

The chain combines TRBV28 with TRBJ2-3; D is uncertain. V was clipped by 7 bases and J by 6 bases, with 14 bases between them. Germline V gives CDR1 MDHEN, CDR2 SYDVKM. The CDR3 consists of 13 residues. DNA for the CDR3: TGTGCCAGCACCTCCTCCGCGGTGGATACGCAGTATTTT. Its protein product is CASTSSAVDTQYF.

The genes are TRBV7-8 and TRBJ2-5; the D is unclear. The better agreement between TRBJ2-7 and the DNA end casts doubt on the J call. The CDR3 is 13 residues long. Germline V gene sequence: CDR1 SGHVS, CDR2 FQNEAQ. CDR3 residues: CASSYLGKYEQYF. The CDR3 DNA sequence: TGTGCCAGCAGCTACTTGGGTAAATACGAGCAGTACTTC.

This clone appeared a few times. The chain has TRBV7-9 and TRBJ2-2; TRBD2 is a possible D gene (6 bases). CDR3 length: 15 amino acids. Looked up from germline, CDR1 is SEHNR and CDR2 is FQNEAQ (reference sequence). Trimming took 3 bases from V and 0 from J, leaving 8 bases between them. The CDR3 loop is CASSFRDSNTGELFF. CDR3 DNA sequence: TGTGCCAGCAGCTTCCGGGACTCGAACACCGGGGAGCTGTTTTTT.

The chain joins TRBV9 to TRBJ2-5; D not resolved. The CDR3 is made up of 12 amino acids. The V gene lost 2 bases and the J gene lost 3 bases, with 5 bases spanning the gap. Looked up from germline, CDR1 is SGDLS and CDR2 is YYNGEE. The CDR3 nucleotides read TGTGCCAGCAGCGTTGGGGAAGAGACCCAGTACTTC. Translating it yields CASSVGEETQYF. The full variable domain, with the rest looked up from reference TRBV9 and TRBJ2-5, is DSGVTQTPKHLITATGQRVTLRCSPRSGDLSVYWYQQSLDQGLQFLIQYYNGEERAKGNILERFSAQQFPDLHSELNLSSLELGDSALYFCASSVGEETQYFGPGTRLLVL.

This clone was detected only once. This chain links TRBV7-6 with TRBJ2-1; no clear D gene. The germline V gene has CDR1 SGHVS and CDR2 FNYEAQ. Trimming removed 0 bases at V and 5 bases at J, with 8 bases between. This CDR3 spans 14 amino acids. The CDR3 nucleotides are TGTGCCAGCAGCTTAGCGCAGTGGGACAATGAGCAGTTCTTC. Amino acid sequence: CASSLAQWDNEQFF.

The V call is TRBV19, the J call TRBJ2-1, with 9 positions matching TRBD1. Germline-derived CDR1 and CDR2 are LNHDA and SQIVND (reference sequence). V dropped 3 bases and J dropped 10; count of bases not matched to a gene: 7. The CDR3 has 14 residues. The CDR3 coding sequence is TGTGCCAGTAGTATGGGACAGGGAGTTGAGGAGCAGTTCTTC. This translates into CASSMGQGVEEQFF.

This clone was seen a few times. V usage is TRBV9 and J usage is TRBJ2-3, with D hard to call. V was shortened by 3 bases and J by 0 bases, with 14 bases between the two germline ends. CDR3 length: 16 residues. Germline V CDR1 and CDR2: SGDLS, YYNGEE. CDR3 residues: CASSAGTAPSTDTQYF. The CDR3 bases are TGTGCCAGCAGCGCCGGTACAGCGCCCAGCACAGATACGCAGTATTTT.

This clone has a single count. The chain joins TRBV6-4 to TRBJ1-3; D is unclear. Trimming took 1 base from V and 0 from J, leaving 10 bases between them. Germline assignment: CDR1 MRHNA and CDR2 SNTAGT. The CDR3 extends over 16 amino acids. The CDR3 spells CASSDLAGRSGNTIYF. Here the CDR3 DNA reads TGTGCCAGCAGTGACTTGGCAGGACGCTCTGGAAACACCATATATTTT.